The 12 T cell receptor beta chains in this list originate from one sample, sequenced in a study of T cell responses to AZD1222 COVID-19 vaccine. Produced via immunoSEQ multiplex PCR; TCRdb's table is partial and in-frame only. The data contain over 150,000 clones, about 90% of them singletons. Source: peripheral blood, taken on day 0 of AZD1222 vaccination. The source is an adult in good health.

This chain links TRBV15 with TRBJ2-7; 14 bases are a match to TRBD2. Germline-derived CDR1 and CDR2 are LNHNV and YYDKDF (reference sequence). The V gene end was trimmed by 4 bases and the J gene end by 2 bases; junction bases not matched to a gene: 4. CDR3 length: 16 amino acids. This CDR3 is CATSTGTSGRTYEQYF. CDR3 coding DNA: TGTGCCACCAGCACCGGGACTAGCGGGAGAACCTACGAGCAGTACTTC.

This chain joins TRBV7-9 and TRBJ2-2, with TRBD1 as a possible D gene (6 bases). CDR3 length equals 15 residues. Germline assignment: CDR1 SEHNR and CDR2 FQNEAQ (reference sequence). Trimming removed 1 base from V and 7 bases from J, with 13 bases in between. CDR3 amino acids: CASSLDRVVNGELFF. DNA for the CDR3: TGTGCCAGCAGCTTAGACAGGGTGGTGAACGGGGAGCTGTTTTTT.

The CDR3 sequence: CASSSQATGEKLFF. CDR3 in DNA: TGTGCCAGTAGTTCCCAGGCTACAGGTGAAAAACTGTTTTTT. J is TRBJ1-4 and V is TRBV19; possibly TRBD1 for D (5 bases). Germline V gene data show CDR1 as LNHDA and CDR2 as SQIVND (reference sequence). This CDR3 has 14 residues. V was cut by 5 bases and J by 7 bases, with 14 bases left in between.

V and J are TRBV30 and TRBJ1-6; possible D gene TRBD1, 6 bases. The CDR3 is made up of 16 amino acids. V lost 0 bases, J lost 5 bases, and 14 bases lay in between. Germline V gene data show CDR1 as GTSNPN and CDR2 as SVGIG (reference sequence). The CDR3 nucleotides read TGTGCCTGGAGTGTACTTACAGGGACTAATAATTCACCCCTCCACTTT. It is translated as CAWSVLTGTNNSPLHF.

V and J are TRBV7-9 and TRBJ1-5; the match to TRBD1 covers 11 bases. V lost 5 bases and J lost 7; bases outside the gene matches: 7. This CDR3 contains 15 residues. Germline V CDR1 and CDR2: SEHNR, FQNEAQ (reference sequence). CDR3 sequence (DNA): TGTGCCAGCAGCACCGGACAGGGGGCGATGCAGCCCCAGCATTTT. Encoded protein: CASSTGQGAMQPQHF.

V usage is TRBV25-1 and J usage is TRBJ1-5, with a tentative D call TRBD1 (5 bases). CDR1 is MGHDK, CDR2 SYGVNS, per germline. The V gene lost 7 bases and the J gene lost 6 bases, with 10 bases spanning the gap. This CDR3 has 12 residues. This CDR3 is CASNRGVQPQHF. CDR3 in DNA: TGTGCCAGCAACCGGGGGGTTCAGCCCCAGCATTTT.

The rearrangement links TRBV19 to TRBJ1-5; 7 bases match TRBD1. CDR1 is LNHDA and CDR2 is SQIVND in the germline V gene (reference sequence). CDR3 length: 15 amino acids. With 7 bases clipped from V and 6 bases from J, the junction kept 12 bases outside the gene matches. CDR3 region: CASMGRQGVAQPQHF. In DNA form, the CDR3 reads TGTGCCAGTATGGGCCGACAGGGTGTTGCTCAGCCCCAGCATTTT. Combining the CDR3 with reference TRBV19 and TRBJ1-5 gives the whole variable domain DGGITQSPKYLFRKEGQNVTLSCEQNLNHDAMYWYRQDPGQGLRLIYYSQIVNDFQKGDIAEGYSVSREKKESFPLTVTSAQKNPTAFYLCASMGRQGVAQPQHFGDGTRLSIL.

This chain uses TRBV3-1 (or the pseudogene TRBV3-2) with TRBJ2-7; D remains unclear. The germline gives CDR1 LGHDT, CDR2 YNNKEL (reference sequence). The CDR3 is 11 amino acids. V lost 4 bases, J lost 4 bases, and 5 bases lay in between. The CDR3 loop reads CASSLQYEQYF. CDR3 bases: TGTGCCAGCAGCCTTCAGTACGAGCAGTACTTC.

J is TRBJ2-3 and V is TRBV7-2, with TRBD2 matching over 10 bases. In germline, CDR1 is SGHTA, CDR2 FQGNSA. The CDR3 totals 15 residues. The ends lost 6 bases at V and 3 bases at J; junction bases unmatched: 6. CDR3 nucleotide sequence: TGTGCCAGCAGACAAGTAGCGGGGGGTACAGATACGCAGTATTTT. It specifies CASRQVAGGTDTQYF. Using reference TRBV7-2 and TRBJ2-3 for the parts outside the CDR3, the full variable domain is GAGVSQSPSNKVTEKGKDVELRCDPISGHTALYWYRQSLGQGLEFLIYFQGNSAPDKSGLPSDRFSAERTGGSVSTLTIQRTQQEDSAVYLCASRQVAGGTDTQYFGPGTRLTVL.

The rearrangement joins TRBV12-3 or TRBV12-4 to TRBJ1-5; unclear D gene. The CDR3 length is 13 residues. V lost 2 bases and J 11 bases, leaving 13 bases between the germline ends. CDR3 sequence reads: CASSLQPSETQHF. Written as DNA, the CDR3 is TGTGCCAGCAGTTTACAGCCTTCCGAGACCCAGCATTTT.

The genes are TRBV6-5 and TRBJ1-1; possibly TRBD1 for D (5 bases). V was cut by 5 bases and J by 6 bases, with 10 bases left in between. The CDR3 is made up of 12 amino acids. Germline lookup yields CDR1 MNHEY and CDR2 SVGAGI. CDR3 DNA: TGTGCCAGCAGTCACAGGAAGTCTGAAGCTTTCTTT. Residues: CASSHRKSEAFF.

V and J are TRBV11-2 and TRBJ1-1; a possible D gene is TRBD1 (5 bases). The germline V gene encodes CDR1 SGHAT and CDR2 FQNNGV. CDR3 length: 15 amino acids. V was shortened by 4 bases and J by 1 base, with 13 bases between the two germline ends. CDR3 sequence (DNA): TGTGCCAGCAGCTCCCAGACTCAGGGGAACACTGAAGCTTTCTTT. This gives the protein CASSSQTQGNTEAFF.